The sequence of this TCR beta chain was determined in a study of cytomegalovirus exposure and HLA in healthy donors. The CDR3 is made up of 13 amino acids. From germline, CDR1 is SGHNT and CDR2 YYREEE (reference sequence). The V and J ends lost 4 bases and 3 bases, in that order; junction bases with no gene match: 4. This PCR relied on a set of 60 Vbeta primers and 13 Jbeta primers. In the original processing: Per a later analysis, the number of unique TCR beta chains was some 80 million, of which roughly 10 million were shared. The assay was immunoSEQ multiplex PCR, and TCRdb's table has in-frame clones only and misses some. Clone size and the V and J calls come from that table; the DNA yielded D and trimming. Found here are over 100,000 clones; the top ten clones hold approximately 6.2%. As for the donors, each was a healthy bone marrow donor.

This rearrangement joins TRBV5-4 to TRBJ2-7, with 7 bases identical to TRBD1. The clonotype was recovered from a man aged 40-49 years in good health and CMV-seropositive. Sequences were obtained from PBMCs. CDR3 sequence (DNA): TGTGCCAGCAGCCCTTGGACAGGCTACGAGCAGTACTTC. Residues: CASSPWTGYEQYF.